This entry is about one T cell receptor beta chain. Its specific antigen is unknown. The source of the sample is a study of cytomegalovirus exposure and HLA in healthy donors (dated by TCRdb to the late 2010s). Regarding the research as a whole: An earlier analysis of roughly 500 of the donors reported 250 to 300 Gb of sequence data and 100 million to 140 million unique TCR beta sequences from about 200 million T cells. About 310 gigabases of sequencing data and approximately 85 million unique TCR sequences were included in an early release covering roughly 700 HLA-typed donors. The genetic ancestry cluster associated with self-reported Caucasian donors included around 76% of the 300 to 450 genotyped donors. The aim of the study was to test whether cataloging public T cell receptors could identify signatures of past pathogen exposure. The study profiled the T cell repertoires of 500 to 800 subjects by immunosequencing and related them to cytomegalovirus serostatus. Besides the first cohort of approximately 710 subjects, a separate validation cohort made up of 120 or so different subjects was used. To predict cytomegalovirus infection status, the study combined high-throughput TCR immunosequencing, statistical association of individual TCRs with disease status, and machine learning. A later analysis re-analyzed previously published TCR beta repertoires from 660 or so donors and added high-resolution HLA genotyping to study TCR occurrence patterns. Rather than drawing on any new phenotypic data, the later analysis identified candidate immune exposures from TCR beta sequences and the way those sequences occurred across donors. An earlier analysis of 587 of the donors used high-throughput TCR beta sequencing to judge whether each TCR beta V gene segment behaved as functional or pseudogenic. Donor age, sex, ethnicity and CMV serostatus were compiled together with the repertoire data. Genome-wide SNP genotypes for about 60% of the roughly 700 donors were used in a later genetic analysis, which treated that subset as a discovery cohort. All discovery cohort repertoires had been generated on a single sequencing platform. HLA typing included class I and class II loci at four-digit resolution. The number of typed donors differed by locus: about 629-630 for A, B, C, DRB1 and DQB1; approximately 530 for DQA1; around 610 for DPA1; and 400 to 480 for DPB1. Four or five DR-DQ haplotypes were handled as single units for association and clustering because linkage in the cohort was strong. On average, around 240,000 unique TCR beta nucleotide sequences were sequenced per donor among some 430 genotyped donors of the cohort, with around 19% of those sequences being non-productive. The investigation overall reported the following: A few of the identified cytomegalovirus-associated TCR beta chains were confirmed in vitro to be specific for cytomegalovirus antigens. Linkage disequilibrium might explain the correlated functional status among segregating V segments, but an unknown experimental factor could not be ruled out. HLA typing was unavailable for some donors at each locus, so association tests used only the typed subset. A further reported finding was that TCR beta sequences accurately predicted the HLA-A and HLA-B alleles for most subjects in the first cohort. A later analysis found that TCR association rates varied across HLA loci, with DRB1 alleles showing the most associated TCRs and HLA-C alleles the fewest. Some IMGT-functional V segments, including TRBV6-2 and TRBV6-3, could not be told apart with the 87-base-pair reads, so those segments were excluded. A later analysis found that HLA-associated TCR beta chains were more clonally expanded and had lower generation probabilities than equally common non-associated chains. A total of 150 to 200 TCR beta chains were listed by the study as associated with cytomegalovirus. An earlier analysis of approximately 600 of the donors showed that most TCR beta V segments appeared in productive rearrangements either about 87% or about 30% of the time, which broadly matched IMGT annotations. For the cohort, immune exposure information was limited to CMV serostatus. While some public TCRs were present in many individuals, most TCR sequences turned up only very rarely across donors. It was suggested by the authors that the approach could potentially be generalized to other disease states and immunological phenotypes. Cytomegalovirus status was reported to be diagnosed by the classifier with high specificity and sensitivity in both the original and validation cohorts. According to a later analysis, most CMV-associated TCR beta chains appeared to be HLA-restricted, and the HLA associations seemed to be driven largely by CMV exposure. Because counts were too low, 15 to 20 rarely observed V segments, including chromosome 9 orphons, were excluded from the earlier analysis of 500 to 700 of the donors. At a false discovery rate of 0.05, a later analysis linked about 16,000 TCR beta sequences to specific HLA alleles. Sequencing depth was assumed to be roughly uniform across donors in the presence/absence analyses, though that assumption may not hold. Compared with the roughly 670-donor mean, donors in an Asian-associated ancestry cluster had fewer N-insertions in productive TCRs, according to a later genetic analysis. A later genetic analysis associated a missense DCLRE1C variant with V-gene and J-gene trimming of TCR beta chains, and an independent cohort replicated the association. A later analysis reported that several top co-occurrence clusters appeared linked to parvovirus B19, influenza, CMV and Epstein-Barr virus. The sequencing pipeline was judged likely to have produced a cluster of highly shared sequence variants as a technical artifact. Strong co-occurrence of HLA alleles, especially DR and DQ, made assigning TCR associations to individual alleles difficult. The cohort was sequenced for TCR beta chains only, and without alpha or paired-chain data the features that could be detected were limited.

Libraries came from the immunoSEQ multiplex PCR assay. The multiplex PCR relied on a mix of 60 forward primers for TCR Vbeta segments and 13 reverse primers for TCR Jbeta segments. Amplification of the CDR3 region of rearranged TCR beta genes was performed with a multiplex PCR assay on genomic DNA. The Illumina HiSeq System was used to sequence the amplified TCR beta libraries as 87-base-pair reads. Turning to the authors' computational methods: A later analysis tallied 80 million to 95 million unique TCR beta chains across the 666 repertoires, and about 12 million of those chains were shared by two or more donors. Raw reads were error-corrected and collapsed into unique sequences by a nearest-neighbor algorithm in which closely related sequences were merged to remove PCR and sequencing errors. CDR3 sequences were aligned to IMGT reference sequences to assign V, D and J gene segments. Each retained sequence needed at least a six-nucleotide match to both a V gene segment and a J gene segment. A rearrangement was called productive if the CDR3 had no stop codons and remained in frame with V and J, and every other rearrangement was called non-productive. Following IMGT convention, CDR3 was defined as the stretch from the second conserved V-encoded cysteine to the conserved J-encoded phenylalanine. Sequences without an unambiguous match to a single V gene segment were excluded from the earlier analysis of about 630 of the donors. In an earlier analysis of around 600 of the donors, V segments were called functional above 56.7% productive rearrangements and were called segregating when the between-donor standard deviation exceeded 5%. To diagnose cytomegalovirus status from the catalog of TCR beta chain sequences, a statistical classification framework was built. A later analysis assigned V and J genes by comparing TCR nucleotide sequences with IMGT/GENE-DB human TR gene sequences. Using the TCRdist pipeline, a later analysis assigned CDR3 sequences along with most-parsimonious VDJ recombination scenarios. A later analysis defined each TCR beta chain by its CDR3 amino acid sequence plus V-gene family, and excluded reads lacking a unique V-gene family. To address suspected cross-contamination and a sequencing artifact, a later analysis removed 450 to 700 highly shared, low-generation-probability nucleotide sequences. In a later analysis, a clonal expansion index was calculated for each public chain from normalized within-repertoire ranks of inferred template counts. In a later analysis, generation probabilities were computed with a VDJ recombination model fitted to out-of-frame rearrangements, and the resulting probabilities were checked against IGoR. Hypergeometric tests were used in a later analysis to score TCR-TCR, TCR-HLA and TCR-CMV co-occurrence, with a repertoire-size bias correction applied to the TCR pairs. To estimate false discovery rates, a later analysis permuted the HLA or CMV assignments 20 times. A later analysis grouped co-occurring TCRs with DBSCAN, adding TCRdist sequence similarity when clustering within HLA-allele-positive subsets. For co-occurrence clustering, repertoires with fewer than 30,000 or more than 120,000 public chains were excluded, along with four to six repertoires with anomalous nucleotide sharing. TCRdb took over this immuneACCESS table, retaining in-frame rearrangements with V and J assigned. Such tables are incomplete; in checked studies, under half of the missing clones stem from an unresolved V gene, and the remainder is unexplained. D and trimming come from the DNA, and the V and J calls and clone size come from that table. The table for this sample lists tens of thousands of clones. The top ten clones comprise 15% of the sample.

Here V drops 4 bases and J drops 6 bases, and the junction holds 14 bases not matched to any gene. According to the germline V gene, CDR1 reads SGHDT and CDR2 reads YYEEEE. The CDR3 measures 16 amino acids from cysteine to phenylalanine. This entry keeps only the CDR3 DNA: 48 bases, framed from base 1. In total, 666 healthy bone marrow donors made up the cohort. Cohort members were all nominally healthy when sampled, although unrecorded immune exposures were likely present. The donor was CMV seropositive and belonged to the group of some 290 seropositive cohort members. A peripheral blood sample was collected from each donor, and TCR beta sequencing was performed on peripheral blood mononuclear cells. Genomic DNA extraction from the blood cell samples was performed with the Qiagen DNeasy Blood Extraction Kit.

Rearrangement joined TRBV5-6 to TRBJ2-7; the junction holds 9 bases that match TRBD2. The specimen sequenced was PBMCs. The receptor comes from a man in his fifties or sixties in good health and CMV-seropositive. The bases are TGTGCCAGCAGCCTTGGGTTAGCGGGAGAATTATCCGAGCAGTACTTC. Its product reads: CASSLGLAGELSEQYF. Extended through the reference TRBV5-6 and TRBJ2-7 proteins, this CDR3 yields the full variable domain: DAGVTQSPTHLIKTRGQQVTLRCSPKSGHDTVSWYQQALGQGPQFIFQYYEEEERQRGNFPDRFSGHQFPNYSSELNVNALLLGDSALYLCASSLGLAGELSEQYFGPGTRLTVT.